Presented here are 16 T cell receptor beta chains from one specimen sequenced in a study of blood T cell repertoires in COVID-19. TCRdb's table, derived via immunoSEQ multiplex PCR, lists solely in-frame clones and lacks some. The repertoire has 50,000 to 65,000 clones, around 87% of them found once; the top ten carry approximately 0.93%. The sample comprised peripheral blood. These receptors all stem from a man aged 70-80 years with acute or convalescent COVID-19.

V gene TRBV19 combines with J gene TRBJ1-5; possibly TRBD1 for D (5 bases). In germline, CDR1 is LNHDA, CDR2 SQIVND (reference sequence). Trimming removed 7 bases at V and 0 bases at J, with 22 bases between. The length of the CDR3 is 18 residues. Here the CDR3 DNA reads TGTGCCAGTACCCCCGTAAGGGGCGCGGGAGGTAGCAATCAGCCCCAGCATTTT. Translated: CASTPVRGAGGSNQPQHF.

In its sample, this clone was seen once. V is TRBV30 and J is TRBJ1-6; possible D gene TRBD1, 6 bases. V gave up 1 base and J gave up 7 bases, with 11 bases separating them. The CDR3 extends over 14 amino acids. The germline V gene has CDR1 GTSNPN and CDR2 SVGIG (reference sequence). CDR3 nucleotide sequence: TGTGCCTGGAGTGAGGGGGGGAGGAATTCACCCCTCCACTTT. It translates to CAWSEGGRNSPLHF.

The V and J genes are TRBV6-6 and TRBJ2-7; 8 bases agree with TRBD1. Germline trimming cut 4 bases from V and 5 bases from J; bases unmatched to any gene: 7. The CDR3 is made up of 14 amino acids. From germline, CDR1 is MNHNY and CDR2 SVGAGI (reference sequence). Here the CDR3 DNA reads TGTGCCAGCAGTTTAGACAGGGGAAAGAACGAGCAGTACTTC. Protein product: CASSLDRGKNEQYF.

The chain uses TRBV6-4 and TRBJ1-4, with D maybe TRBD1 (6 bases). Trimming pared 2 bases from V and 7 bases from J, leaving 26 bases between. Looked up from germline, CDR1 is MRHNA and CDR2 is SNTAGT. The CDR3 totals 19 residues. CDR3 region: CASSDLLRQDLLVSEKLFF. CDR3 nucleotides: TGTGCCAGCAGTGACCTGCTCCGACAGGACCTCCTAGTAAGTGAAAAACTGTTTTTT.

The V call is TRBV5-4, the J call TRBJ1-6; D possibly corresponds to TRBD1 (6 bases). The V gene lost 2 bases and the J gene lost 6 bases, with 9 bases spanning the gap. CDR3 size: 14 residues. CDR1 SGHNT and CDR2 YYREEE come from the germline V gene (reference sequence). The CDR3 sequence: CASSFLQGNSPLHF. CDR3 nucleotide sequence: TGTGCCAGCAGCTTTTTACAGGGTAATTCACCCCTCCACTTT.

The rearrangement links TRBV2 to TRBJ2-2; TRBD1 aligns across 7 bases. The V gene end was trimmed by 6 bases and the J gene end by 6 bases; junction bases not matched to a gene: 10. The CDR3 totals 15 residues. CDR1 is SNHLY, CDR2 FYNNEI, per germline. For the CDR3, the DNA is TGTGCCAGCAGAGTGACAGGGATAGGGCCCGGGGAGCTGTTTTTT. Protein: CASRVTGIGPGELFF.

This clone was seen a single time. CDR3 sequence (DNA): TGTGCCAGCAGCTTAAAATCGAACTATGGCTACACCTTC. Translating it yields CASSLKSNYGYTF. This chain joins TRBV7-8 and TRBJ1-2; no definite D call. Germline V CDR1 and CDR2: SGHVS, FQNEAQ. Trimming left V 2 bases short and J 2 bases short, with 6 bases between. This CDR3 is 13 amino acids long.

The CDR3 DNA reads TGCAGTGCTAGTGGAGCGACTAGCGGGACGTACGAGCAGTACTTC. Amino acids: CSASGATSGTYEQYF. The V call is TRBV20-1, the J call TRBJ2-7; 11 nucleotides match TRBD2. Germline values: CDR1 DFQATT, CDR2 SNEGSKA (reference sequence). CDR3 length equals 15 residues. V lost 3 bases, J lost 4 bases, and 8 bases stayed unmatched.

In regard to this clone: In the same sample, other DNA sequences code for this CDR3. This rearrangement joins TRBV6-5 to TRBJ2-1; D gene unclear. Germline V CDR1 and CDR2: MNHEY, SVGAGI. This CDR3 contains 11 residues. Trimming left V 7 bases short and J 5 bases short, with 6 bases between. This CDR3 reads CASKRNNEQFF. CDR3 nucleotides: TGTGCCAGCAAGAGGAACAATGAGCAGTTCTTC.

V usage is TRBV7-8 and J usage is TRBJ1-3; 9 bases are a match to TRBD1. The CDR3 has 17 amino acids. CDR1 and CDR2 (germline): SGHVS, FQNEAQ. The V gene end was trimmed by 4 bases and the J gene end by 5 bases; junction bases not matched to a gene: 12. In DNA, the CDR3 is TGTGCCAGCAGCTCGGACAGGGGCCTGTTATCTAGAAACACCATATATTTT. Translation: CASSSDRGLLSRNTIYF.

The chain carries TRBV5-4 and TRBJ2-7; a possible D gene is TRBD1 (5 bases). V was shortened by 4 bases and J by 4 bases, with 12 bases between the two germline ends. CDR3 size: 13 residues. The germline V gene encodes CDR1 SGHNT and CDR2 YYREEE (reference sequence). The CDR3 is CASSTGQPYEQYF. CDR3 in DNA: TGTGCCAGCAGCACAGGTCAGCCGTACGAGCAGTACTTC.

DNA for the CDR3: TGTGCCAGCAGCCAAGGTAGCGCGATTACCGAGCAGTACTTC. Its protein is CASSQGSAITEQYF. This sequence joins TRBV4-2 and TRBJ2-7; a weak D match, TRBD2 (5 bases). Germline CDR1 LGHNA, CDR2 YNFKEQ. V lost 1 base, J lost 6 bases, and 13 bases lay in between. This CDR3 has 14 residues.

This clone has a single count. J is TRBJ2-7 and V is TRBV3-1 (or the pseudogene TRBV3-2); tentative D call: TRBD1 (6 bases). This CDR3 spans 14 amino acids. V shed 7 bases and J shed 0 bases, with 13 bases lying between them. Germline V gives CDR1 LGHDT, CDR2 YNNKEL (reference sequence). This CDR3 reads CASKHRVGSYEQYF. As DNA, the CDR3 is TGTGCCAGCAAACACAGGGTGGGCTCCTACGAGCAGTACTTC.

CDR3 sequence: CASSLATGDKLFF. The CDR3 DNA reads as TGTGCCAGCAGCTTAGCAACAGGGGATAAACTGTTTTTT. The chain combines TRBV7-9 with TRBJ1-4, with 7 bases identical to TRBD1. The ends lost 0 bases at V and 11 bases at J; junction bases unmatched: 3. Germline assignment: CDR1 SEHNR and CDR2 FQNEAQ (reference sequence). The CDR3 length is 13 residues.

The chain has TRBV3-1 (or the pseudogene TRBV3-2) and TRBJ2-1; D is perhaps TRBD1 (6 bases). CDR1 is LGHDT and CDR2 is YNNKEL in the germline V gene (reference sequence). Deletions cut 3 bases from V and 9 bases from J, with 15 bases between. This CDR3 has 14 residues. The CDR3 protein is CASSHPVGGTEQFF. For the CDR3, the DNA is TGTGCCAGCAGCCACCCCGTTGGGGGCACTGAGCAGTTCTTC.

V and J are TRBV7-9 and TRBJ1-2; D gene unclear. The V end was cut by 2 bases, the J end by 6 bases, with 4 bases between. Germline CDR1 SEHNR, CDR2 FQNEAQ (reference sequence). The CDR3 consists of 11 residues. CDR3 residues: CASSLRDGYTF. CDR3 in DNA: TGTGCCAGCAGCTTACGGGATGGCTACACCTTC.